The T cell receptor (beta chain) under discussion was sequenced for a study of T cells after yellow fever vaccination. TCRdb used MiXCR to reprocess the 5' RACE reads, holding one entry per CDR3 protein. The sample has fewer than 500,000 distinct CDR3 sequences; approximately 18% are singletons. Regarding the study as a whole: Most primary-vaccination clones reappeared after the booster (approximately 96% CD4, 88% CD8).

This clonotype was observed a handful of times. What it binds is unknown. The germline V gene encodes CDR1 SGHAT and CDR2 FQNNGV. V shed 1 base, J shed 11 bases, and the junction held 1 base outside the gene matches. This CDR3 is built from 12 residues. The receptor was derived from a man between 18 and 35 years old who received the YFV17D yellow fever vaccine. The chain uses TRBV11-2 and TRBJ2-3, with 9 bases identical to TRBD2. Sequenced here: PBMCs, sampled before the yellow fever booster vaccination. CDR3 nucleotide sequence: TGTGCCAGCAGCTTAGGGCGGGGGGGGCAGTATTTT. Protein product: CASSLGRGGQYF.